This T cell receptor beta chain was documented in a study of response to subunit inactivated influenza vaccine. From the RT-PCR reads, TCRdb called clonotypes with MiXCR, one entry per CDR3 protein. This sample has 540,000 or so distinct CDR3 sequences; 10% to 15% occur once, and the top ten carry less than 15%. General observations from the study: Authors suggested each seasonal influenza vaccination recruits few new T cells.

With respect to this clonotype: Its antigen remains unidentified.

CDR1 and CDR2 from the germline V gene are SEHNR and FQNEAQ (reference sequence). V gave up 2 bases and J gave up 2 bases; unmatched junction bases: 5. The CDR3 loop spans 16 amino acids. This clonotype originated in a man aged 50 to 59 who received an inactivated influenza vaccine. The chain uses TRBV7-9 and TRBJ2-1; 8 nucleotides align to TRBD2. The sample consisted of PBMCs from blood, taken 45 days after vaccination. This CDR3 is CASSLLSGSAYNEQFF. CDR3 DNA sequence: TGTGCCAGCAGCTTACTCAGCGGGAGCGCCTACAATGAGCAGTTCTTC.